One TCR beta chain is described in this entry. Its antigen is still unknown. No clone much larger than this one lies a single base away; base qualities are absent. The immunoSEQ Assay, a bias-controlled multiplex PCR, was used to amplify TCRbeta CDR3 regions from genomic DNA. The original pipeline was this. Nucleated cell counts per sample were estimated from amplification of reference gene primers within the assay. To quantify the absolute abundance of each unique TCRbeta CDR3 rearrangement, sequence reads were collapsed and filtered. For each sample, productive Simpson clonality was calculated as the square root of Simpson's diversity index over productive rearrangements. TCRdb provides this immuneACCESS table in a form limited to in-frame rearrangements. Some clones are lacking; in checked studies, under half of them reflect an unresolved V gene, and why the rest are absent is not known. The D gene and trimming were derived from the DNA, and the V and J assignments and clone size from that table. This sample lists about 89,000 clones; about nine tenths were detected once. The ten largest clones represent about 0.51% of the sample.

The entry originates in a study of blood T cell repertoires in COVID-19 (dated by TCRdb to about 2020). In the study overall: The collaborator samples originated in the United States, Italy and Spain and spanned the acute and convalescent phases of COVID-19. The samples were drawn from two sources: the first 160 participants of the ongoing ImmuneRACE study, and over 950 subjects contributed by 6 global collaborators. Subjects who had been exposed to COVID-19, were actively infected with it, or had recovered from it provided the deeply sampled blood TCRbeta repertoires that made up the dataset. Nearly every sample came with metadata listing a de-identified subject ID, COVID-19 status, age in years and sex. A freely available public database, intended as a resource for researchers studying the immune response to SARS-CoV-2, is where the repertoires were released. The prospective study material was composed of cDNA or gDNA derived from T cells, B-cell-depleted T cells, or PBMCs. Where available, HLA class I and class II types were taken from metadata supplied by the sample provider and were not determined by assay-based typing. The research as a whole found: Clinical and demographic metadata were provided uncurated, with the amount varying by source and participant.

Whole blood was collected in K2EDTA tubes by collaborating institutions according to the institutions' own protocols. For TCRbeta analysis, collaborator samples were shipped as frozen whole blood, as isolated PBMCs, or as DNA extracted from either sample type. As encoded in the germline V gene (reference sequence), CDR1 is SEHNR while CDR2 is FQNEAQ. The junction carries 16 bases between V and J, which are trimmed by 5 bases and 5 bases respectively. The CDR3 runs 14 amino acids, cysteine and phenylalanine included. The DNA shown is the 42-base CDR3, in frame from base 1. The TCR was taken from a man aged 55 to 70 with acute or convalescent COVID-19. The chain was built from TRBV7-9 and TRBJ2-7; TRBD1 is a possible D gene, resting on 6 matching bases. Sequencing was done on a sample of peripheral blood. Here is the DNA: TGTGCCAGCAGCATCGCACAGGGCAGCCACGAGCAGTACTTC. Its translation is CASSIAQGSHEQYF.